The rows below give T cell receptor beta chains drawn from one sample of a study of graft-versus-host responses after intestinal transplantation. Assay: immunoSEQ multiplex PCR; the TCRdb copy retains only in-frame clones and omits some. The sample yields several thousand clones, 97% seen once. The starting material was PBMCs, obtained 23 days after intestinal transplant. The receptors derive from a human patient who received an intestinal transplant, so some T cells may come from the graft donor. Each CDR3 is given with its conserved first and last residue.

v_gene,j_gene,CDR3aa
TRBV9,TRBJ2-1,CASSVSGTNEQFF
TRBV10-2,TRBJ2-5,CASQGAETQYF
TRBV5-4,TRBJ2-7,CASSLDGLYEQYF
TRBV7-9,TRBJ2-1,CASSTGLAPYNEQFF
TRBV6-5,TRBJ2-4,CASSYSTGWAKNIQYF
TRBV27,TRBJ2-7,CASSPGDRPYEQYF
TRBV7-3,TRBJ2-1,CASSLDGDNEQFF
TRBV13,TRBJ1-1,CASRPVGQEKAFF
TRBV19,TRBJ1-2,CASSMGSSVGYTF
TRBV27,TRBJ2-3,CASSPLWGVGLADTQYF
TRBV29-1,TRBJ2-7,CSVLAGGSSYEQYF
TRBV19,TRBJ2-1,CATNRGQGANEQFF
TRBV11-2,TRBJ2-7,CASSFRQTSYEQYF
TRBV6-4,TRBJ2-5,CASRRDRDGEQYF
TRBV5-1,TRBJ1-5,CASSLDPGLSNQPQHF
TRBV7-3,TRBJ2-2,CASRTGIGELFF
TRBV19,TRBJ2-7,CASSGGTSGYEQYF
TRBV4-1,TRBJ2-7,CASSQDHGPPTYEQYF
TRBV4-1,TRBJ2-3,CASSQDVGLAETDTQYF
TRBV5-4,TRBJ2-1,CASSLALAVLAEQFF
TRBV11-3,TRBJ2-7,CASIPPGKTYEQYF
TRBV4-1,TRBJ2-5,CASSPYSGTGGQTQYF
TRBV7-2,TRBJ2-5,CASSLLYQETQYF
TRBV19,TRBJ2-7,CASSMPGNEQYF
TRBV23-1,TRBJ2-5,CASSPRETQYF
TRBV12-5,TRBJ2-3,CASGLGSADTQYF
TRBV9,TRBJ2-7,CASSPSIGGGHEQYF
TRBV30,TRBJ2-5,CAWEAGVGPETQYF
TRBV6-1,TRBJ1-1,CASSEKGGYGVLRTEAFF
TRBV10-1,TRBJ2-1,CASSQGSSGRGNEQFF
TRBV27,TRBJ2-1,CASSFRGNEQFF
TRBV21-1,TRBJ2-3,CASSKTQNGKTDTQYF
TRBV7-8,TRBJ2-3,CGCGPHRGTDTQYF
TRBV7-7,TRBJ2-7,CASSLAPNSYEQYF
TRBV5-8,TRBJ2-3,CASSLGRSTDTQYF
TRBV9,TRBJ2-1,CASSSGHSSYNEQFF
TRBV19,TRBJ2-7,CASSARQGIEQYF
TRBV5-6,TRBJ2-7,CASSLPWSGYEQYF
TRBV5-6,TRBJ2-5,CASSLEQETQYF
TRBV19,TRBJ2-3,CASSISSTQDTQYF
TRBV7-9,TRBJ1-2,CASALGYGDGYTF
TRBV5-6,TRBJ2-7,CASSPEDRGPYEQYF
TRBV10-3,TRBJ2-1,CAISEAGGFNEQFF
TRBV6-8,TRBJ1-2,CASIPRGDRGTQGYGYTF
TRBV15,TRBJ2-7,CATRGDSYYEQYF